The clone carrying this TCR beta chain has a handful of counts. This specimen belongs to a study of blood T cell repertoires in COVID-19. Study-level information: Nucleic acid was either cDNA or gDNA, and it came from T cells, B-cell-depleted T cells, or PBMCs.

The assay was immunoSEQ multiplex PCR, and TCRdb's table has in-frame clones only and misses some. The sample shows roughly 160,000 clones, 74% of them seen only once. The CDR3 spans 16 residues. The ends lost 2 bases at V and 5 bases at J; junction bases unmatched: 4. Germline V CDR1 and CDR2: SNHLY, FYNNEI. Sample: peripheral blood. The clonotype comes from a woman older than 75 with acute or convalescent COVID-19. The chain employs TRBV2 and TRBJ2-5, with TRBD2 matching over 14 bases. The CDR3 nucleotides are TGTGCCAGCAGTGAACCGGGACTAGCGGGAGAGGAGACCCAGTACTTC. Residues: CASSEPGLAGEETQYF.